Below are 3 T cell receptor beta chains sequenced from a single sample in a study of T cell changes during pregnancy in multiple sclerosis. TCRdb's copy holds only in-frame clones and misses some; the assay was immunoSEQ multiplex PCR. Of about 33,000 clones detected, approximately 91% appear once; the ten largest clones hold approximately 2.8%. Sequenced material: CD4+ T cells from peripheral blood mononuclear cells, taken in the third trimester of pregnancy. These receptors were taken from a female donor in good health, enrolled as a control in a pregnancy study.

The CDR3 region has the DNA TGCGCCAGCAGCTCCCGGACAGGTATGAACACTGAAGCTTTCTTT. Protein: CASSSRTGMNTEAFF. V usage is TRBV5-1 and J usage is TRBJ1-1; 7 bases match TRBD1. In germline, CDR1 is SGHRS, CDR2 YFSETQ. V lost 3 bases and J lost 0; bases outside the gene matches: 5. The CDR3 length is 15 residues.

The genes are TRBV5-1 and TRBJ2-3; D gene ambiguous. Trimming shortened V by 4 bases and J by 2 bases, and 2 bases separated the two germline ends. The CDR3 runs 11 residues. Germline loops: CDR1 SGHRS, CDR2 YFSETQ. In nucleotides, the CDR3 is TGCGCCAGCAGCCACACAGATACGCAGTATTTT. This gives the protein CASSHTDTQYF.

CDR3 in amino acids: CASSLLGLDYNSPLHF. The CDR3 DNA reads as TGTGCCAGCAGTTTATTGGGCCTCGACTATAATTCACCCCTCCACTTT. The chain is built from TRBV28 and TRBJ1-6; D gene unclear. The ends were cut back, 1 base at V and 3 bases at J, with 10 bases in the middle. Germline CDR1 reads MDHEN; CDR2 reads SYDVKM. The CDR3 covers 16 residues.